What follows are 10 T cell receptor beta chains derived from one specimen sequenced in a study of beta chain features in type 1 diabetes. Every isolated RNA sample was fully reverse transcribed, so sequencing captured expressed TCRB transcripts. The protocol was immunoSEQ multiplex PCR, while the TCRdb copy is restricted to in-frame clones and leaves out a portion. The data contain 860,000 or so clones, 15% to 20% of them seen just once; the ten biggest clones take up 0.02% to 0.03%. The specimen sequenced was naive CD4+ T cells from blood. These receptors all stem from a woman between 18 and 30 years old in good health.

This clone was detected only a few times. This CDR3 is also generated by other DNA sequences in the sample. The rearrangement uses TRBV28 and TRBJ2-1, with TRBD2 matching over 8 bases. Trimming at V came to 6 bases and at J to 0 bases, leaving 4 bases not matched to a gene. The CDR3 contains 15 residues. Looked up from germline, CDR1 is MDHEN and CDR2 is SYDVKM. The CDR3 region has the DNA TGTGCCAGCAGCCCAAGCGGGAGCTCCTACAATGAGCAGTTCTTC. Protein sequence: CASSPSGSSYNEQFF.

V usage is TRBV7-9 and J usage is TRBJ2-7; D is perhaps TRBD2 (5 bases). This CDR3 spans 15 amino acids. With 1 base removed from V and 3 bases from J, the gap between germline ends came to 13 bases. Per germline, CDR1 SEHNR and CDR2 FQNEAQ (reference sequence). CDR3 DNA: TGTGCCAGCAGCTTAGGTCGGTCGGGAAGCTACGAGCAGTACTTC. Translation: CASSLGRSGSYEQYF. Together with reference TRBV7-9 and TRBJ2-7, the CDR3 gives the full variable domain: DTGVSQNPRHKITKRGQNVTFRCDPISEHNRLYWYRQTLGQGPEFLTYFQNEAQLEKSRLLSDRFSAERPKGSFSTLEIQRTEQGDSAMYLCASSLGRSGSYEQYFGPGTRLTVT.

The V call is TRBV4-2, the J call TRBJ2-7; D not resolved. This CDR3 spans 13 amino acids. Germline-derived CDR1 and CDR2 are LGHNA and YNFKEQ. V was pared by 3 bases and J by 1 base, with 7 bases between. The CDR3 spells CASSHDPSYEQYF. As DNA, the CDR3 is TGTGCCAGCAGCCACGACCCGTCCTACGAGCAGTACTTC.

The chain's CDR3 is CASSRTGLEKLFF. In DNA, the CDR3 is TGTGCCAGCAGCCGGACAGGACTAGAAAAACTGTTTTTT. The chain employs TRBV5-6 and TRBJ1-4; the match to TRBD1 covers 7 bases. Germline V gene data show CDR1 as SGHDT and CDR2 as YYEEEE. This CDR3 has 13 amino acids. Germline trimming cut 4 bases from V and 8 bases from J; bases unmatched to any gene: 5.

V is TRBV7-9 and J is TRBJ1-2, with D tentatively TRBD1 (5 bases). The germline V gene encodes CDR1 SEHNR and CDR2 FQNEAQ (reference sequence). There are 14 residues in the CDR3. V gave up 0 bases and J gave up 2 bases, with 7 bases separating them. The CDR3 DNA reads TGTGCCAGCAGCTTAGCTAGGGGAAACTATGGCTACACCTTC. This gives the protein CASSLARGNYGYTF.

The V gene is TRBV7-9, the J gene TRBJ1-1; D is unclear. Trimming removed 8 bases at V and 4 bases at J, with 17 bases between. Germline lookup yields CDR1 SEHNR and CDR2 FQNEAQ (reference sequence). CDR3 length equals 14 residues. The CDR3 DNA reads TGTGCCAGCGCCTCTTTTAGGTCAGCCACTGAAGCTTTCTTT. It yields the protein CASASFRSATEAFF.

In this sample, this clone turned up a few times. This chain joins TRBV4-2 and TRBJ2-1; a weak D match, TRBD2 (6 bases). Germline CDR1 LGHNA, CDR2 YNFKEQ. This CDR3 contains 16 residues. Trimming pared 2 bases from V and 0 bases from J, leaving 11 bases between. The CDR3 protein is CASSQSIAVSYNEQFF. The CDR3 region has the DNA TGTGCCAGCAGCCAATCGATAGCGGTCTCCTACAATGAGCAGTTCTTC.

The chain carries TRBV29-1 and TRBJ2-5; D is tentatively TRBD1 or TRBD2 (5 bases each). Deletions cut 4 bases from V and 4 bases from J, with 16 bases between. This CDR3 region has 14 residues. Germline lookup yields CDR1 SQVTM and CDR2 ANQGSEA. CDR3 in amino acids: CSVVTRGAPETQYF. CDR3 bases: TGCAGCGTTGTAACTCGAGGGGCCCCAGAGACCCAGTACTTC.

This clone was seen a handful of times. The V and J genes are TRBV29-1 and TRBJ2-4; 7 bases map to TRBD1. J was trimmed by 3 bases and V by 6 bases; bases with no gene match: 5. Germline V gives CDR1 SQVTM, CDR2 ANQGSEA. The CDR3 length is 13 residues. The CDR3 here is CSVEGARKNIQYF. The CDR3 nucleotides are TGCAGCGTCGAGGGGGCGCGCAAAAACATTCAGTACTTC.

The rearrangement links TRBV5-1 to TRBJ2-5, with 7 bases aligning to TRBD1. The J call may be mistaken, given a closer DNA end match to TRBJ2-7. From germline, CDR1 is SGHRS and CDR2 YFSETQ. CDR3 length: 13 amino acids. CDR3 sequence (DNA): TGCGCCAGCAGCTATGGACAGGCCTACGAGCAGTACTTC. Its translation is CASSYGQAYEQYF.